These 26 T cell receptor beta chains were sequenced from one sample in a study of Ad26.COV2.S vaccination and SARS-CoV-2 variants. The assay was immunoSEQ multiplex PCR, and TCRdb's table has in-frame clones only and misses some. The sample consists of 410,000 or so clones, approximately 90% of them appearing once. The treatment: over 15 received Ad26.COV2.S at low or high dose, single or two shots; about 5 received placebo; per-sample allocation not given. Following the first vaccine or placebo injection, samples were taken on day 63. Sequencing was performed on peripheral blood, taken in a trial of Ad26.COV2.S vaccine versus placebo. Receptors were obtained from a person between 18 and 59 years old who received the Ad26.COV2.S COVID-19 vaccine or a placebo.

The V gene is TRBV2, the J gene TRBJ2-1, with a possible D match to TRBD1 (6 bases). Germline CDR1 and CDR2: SNHLY and FYNNEI. The V gene lost 10 bases and the J gene lost 7 bases, with 17 bases spanning the gap. CDR3 size: 13 residues. The CDR3 sequence is CAIKKGDENEQFF. CDR3 nucleotide sequence: TGTGCCATCAAAAAGGGGGACGAGAATGAGCAGTTCTTC.

The V call is TRBV7-8, the J call TRBJ2-1; 11 nucleotides agree with TRBD2. V trimming: 1 base; J trimming: 7 bases; junction bases outside the gene matches: 6. The CDR3 length is 16 residues. Germline V gene data show CDR1 as SGHVS and CDR2 as FQNEAQ. CDR3 DNA sequence: TGTGCCAGCAGCTTAGTATCGCTAGCGGGGGGAAATGAGCAGTTCTTC. It specifies CASSLVSLAGGNEQFF.

CDR3 protein: CASSDFGGLYGYTF. The CDR3 coding sequence is TGTGCCAGCAGTGATTTTGGGGGGCTCTATGGCTACACCTTC. The rearrangement links TRBV6-1 to TRBJ1-2; tentative D call: TRBD1 (6 bases). The V gene lost 3 bases and the J gene lost 4 bases, with 12 bases spanning the gap. Looked up from germline, CDR1 is MNHNS and CDR2 is SASEGT. This CDR3 is built from 14 residues.

The J gene is TRBJ2-7, the V gene TRBV7-2; D is perhaps TRBD1 or TRBD2 (6 bases each). V shed 5 bases and J shed 6 bases, with 17 bases lying between them. Germline assignment: CDR1 SGHTA and CDR2 FQGNSA. This CDR3 spans 14 amino acids. The CDR3 bases are TGTGCCAGCAGCCCACCCCCCGGGGGCGGCGAGCAGTACTTC. The encoded protein is CASSPPPGGGEQYF.

The chain links TRBV6-5 to TRBJ1-1, with D possibly TRBD1 on 5 matching bases. The germline V gene encodes CDR1 MNHEY and CDR2 SVGAGI. Deletions cut 2 bases from V and 4 bases from J, with 11 bases between. The CDR3 extends over 14 amino acids. Written as DNA, the CDR3 is TGTGCCAGCAGTTACGAACAGGATGGCACTGAAGCTTTCTTT. Translation: CASSYEQDGTEAFF.

The chain links TRBV28 to TRBJ1-1; D not certain. This CDR3 region has 13 residues. V lost 6 bases, J lost 2 bases, and 10 bases lay in between. Germline V gene data show CDR1 as MDHEN and CDR2 as SYDVKM. The CDR3 sequence: CASSPEGNTEAFF. CDR3 DNA: TGTGCCAGCAGCCCAGAAGGCAACACTGAAGCTTTCTTT.

In nucleotides, the CDR3 is TGTGCCAGCAGCTTAGGGCCTACAGTATCCTCCTACAATGAGCAGTTCTTC. This gives the protein CASSLGPTVSSYNEQFF. The V call is TRBV7-9, the J call TRBJ2-1; D uncertain. This CDR3 spans 17 amino acids. Deletions cut 1 base from V and 0 bases from J, with 13 bases between. In germline, CDR1 is SEHNR, CDR2 FQNEAQ (reference sequence).

The genes are TRBV3-1 (or the pseudogene TRBV3-2) and TRBJ2-2, with 12 bases lining up with TRBD2. The CDR3 loop spans 16 amino acids. Per the germline V gene, CDR1 is LGHDT and CDR2 is YNNKEL (reference sequence). Trimming cost V 2 bases and J 4 bases; bases outside gene matches: 2. The CDR3 sequence: CASSQWTSGTTGELFF. The CDR3 DNA reads TGTGCCAGCAGCCAATGGACTAGCGGGACCACCGGGGAGCTGTTTTTT.

The chain links TRBV19 to TRBJ1-5; no clear D. The CDR3 extends over 17 amino acids. The germline V and J ends were trimmed by 5 bases and 0 bases, with 17 bases remaining between them. Germline CDR1 reads LNHDA; CDR2 reads SQIVND (reference sequence). The CDR3 DNA reads TGTGCCAGTAGTTCTCCGGGGAAAGACTATAGCAATCAGCCCCAGCATTTT. Translated: CASSSPGKDYSNQPQHF.

This chain uses TRBV3-1 (or the pseudogene TRBV3-2) with TRBJ2-7; D not certain. V was shortened by 3 bases and J by 2 bases, with 5 bases between the two germline ends. The germline V gene encodes CDR1 LGHDT and CDR2 YNNKEL (reference sequence). The CDR3 totals 12 residues. CDR3 loop: CASSQMAYEQYF. DNA of the CDR3: TGTGCCAGCAGCCAGATGGCCTACGAGCAGTACTTC.

Comment on this clone: The sample holds other DNA sequences that translate to the same CDR3. V usage is TRBV15 and J usage is TRBJ1-2; D call uncertain. V was pared by 0 bases and J by 1 base, with 12 bases between. This CDR3 comprises 16 residues. The V gene's germline CDR1 is LNHNV and CDR2 YYDKDF (reference sequence). The CDR3, as DNA: TGTGCCACCAGCAGAGATCGACAACAATTTAACTATGGCTACACCTTC. Protein: CATSRDRQQFNYGYTF.

This chain links TRBV7-9 with TRBJ1-1, with unresolved D. Germline V CDR1 and CDR2: SEHNR, FQNEAQ (reference sequence). Trimming removed 1 base at V and 6 bases at J, with 9 bases between. CDR3 length equals 13 residues. The CDR3 reads CASSLVGRPEAFF. The DNA of the CDR3 is TGTGCCAGCAGCTTAGTAGGGCGCCCTGAAGCTTTCTTT.

The chain carries TRBV6-5 and TRBJ2-7; D is unresolved. Trimming shortened V by 9 bases and J by 6 bases, and 18 bases separated the two germline ends. Germline V gene lookup returns CDR1 MNHEY and CDR2 SVGAGI. The CDR3 runs to 13 residues. This chain's CDR3 is CASLYVGLSEQYF. Written as DNA, the CDR3 is TGTGCCAGTCTCTACGTCGGGCTCAGCGAGCAGTACTTC.

A word on this clone: At one of its ends the junction is not consistent with the germline gene, which may arise from a read error. The rearrangement links TRBV10-3 to TRBJ1-1; D gene unclear. Germline-derived CDR1 and CDR2 are ENHRY and SYGVKD. This CDR3 is 14 amino acids long. CDR3 in amino acids: CAISEDSWGTEAFF. CDR3 sequence (DNA): TGTGCCATAAGTGAGGACTCCTGGGGCACTGAAGCTTTCTTT.

The V call is TRBV4-3, the J call TRBJ2-6; 10 nucleotides line up with TRBD1. The germline CDR1 and CDR2 sequences are LGHNA and YSLEER. The CDR3 length is 18 residues. V trimming: 3 bases; J trimming: 0 bases; junction bases outside the gene matches: 5. CDR3 sequence: CASSHRQGANSGANVLTF. CDR3 nucleotides: TGCGCCAGCAGCCACAGACAGGGGGCTAACTCTGGGGCCAACGTCCTGACTTTC.

The J gene is TRBJ2-7, the V gene TRBV2; weak D call: TRBD1 (5 bases). CDR1 and CDR2 from the germline V gene are SNHLY and FYNNEI. CDR3 length: 15 residues. The V and J ends lost 2 bases and 2 bases respectively, with 13 bases between them. CDR3 nucleotides: TGTGCCAGCAGTGAAAGACAGAGCCTAACCTACGAGCAGTACTTC. Its translation: CASSERQSLTYEQYF.

The chain links TRBV30 to TRBJ1-4, with D hard to call. V lost 1 base, J lost 4 bases, and 19 bases lay in between. The CDR3 is 17 amino acids. Germline assignment: CDR1 GTSNPN and CDR2 SVGIG (reference sequence). This chain's CDR3 is CAWSARDLGANNEKLFF. The CDR3, as DNA: TGTGCCTGGAGTGCACGCGACTTGGGCGCTAATAATGAAAAACTGTTTTTT.

This clone came up once. J is TRBJ1-5 and V is TRBV6-2 or TRBV6-3; D not resolved. Germline V gives CDR1 MNHEY, CDR2 SVGEGT. Trimming removed 3 bases from V and 3 bases from J, with 15 bases in between. This CDR3 comprises 16 residues. CDR3 amino acids: CASSYAAIRLNQPQHF. The CDR3 nucleotides read TGTGCCAGCAGTTATGCCGCCATAAGGCTCAATCAGCCCCAGCATTTT.

This chain links TRBV24-1 with TRBJ2-1; D remains unclear. From germline, CDR1 is KGHDR and CDR2 SFDVKD. V was cut by 2 bases and J by 0 bases, with 10 bases left in between. The CDR3 runs 16 residues. The CDR3 sequence is CATSDWRQSSYNEQFF. The CDR3 DNA is TGTGCCACCAGTGATTGGCGGCAGAGCTCCTACAATGAGCAGTTCTTC.

This clone was seen only a few times. The genes are TRBV9 and TRBJ1-1; D not resolved. The germline CDR1 and CDR2 sequences are SGDLS and YYNGEE. The CDR3 consists of 14 residues. V was shortened by 0 bases and J by 1 base, with 7 bases between the two germline ends. The DNA of the CDR3 is TGTGCCAGCAGCGTAGTATCGACGAACACTGAAGCTTTCTTT. It encodes CASSVVSTNTEAFF.

This clone came up once. The chain uses TRBV5-1 and TRBJ2-3, with D perhaps TRBD1 (6 bases). Germline V CDR1 and CDR2: SGHRS, YFSETQ. V lost 6 bases, J lost 4 bases, and 9 bases lay in between. CDR3 size: 12 residues. The CDR3 region has the DNA TGCGCCAGCACCCCAGGGGCAGATACGCAGTATTTT. Protein product: CASTPGADTQYF.

The chain combines TRBV19 with TRBJ2-3, with 13 bases aligning to TRBD2. CDR3 length: 16 amino acids. The germline gives CDR1 LNHDA, CDR2 SQIVND (reference sequence). V shed 2 bases and J 5 bases; nucleotides not matched to a gene: 4. The CDR3 spells CASSIILAGGRDTQYF. CDR3 DNA: TGTGCCAGTAGTATAATACTAGCGGGGGGGAGAGATACGCAGTATTTT.

The V call is TRBV6-5, the J call TRBJ2-7; TRBD1 matches at 10 bases. The CDR3 runs 14 residues. CDR1 and CDR2 (germline): MNHEY, SVGAGI. Trimming cost V 6 bases and J 4 bases; bases outside gene matches: 6. DNA of the CDR3: TGTGCCAGCAGCGACAGGGGGCGGGGATACGAGCAGTACTTC. Amino acids: CASSDRGRGYEQYF.

This sequence joins TRBV25-1 and TRBJ1-5, with no clear D. This CDR3 spans 14 amino acids. CDR1 MGHDK and CDR2 SYGVNS come from the germline V gene. V was cut by 5 bases and J by 0 bases, with 8 bases left in between. As DNA, the CDR3 is TGTGCCAGCAGTCATGATTATAGCAATCAGCCCCAGCATTTT. Amino acid sequence: CASSHDYSNQPQHF.

V gene TRBV6-5 combines with J gene TRBJ1-1, with 7 positions matching TRBD1. This CDR3 is 14 amino acids long. Germline CDR1 and CDR2: MNHEY and SVGAGI. J was trimmed by 7 bases and V by 6 bases; bases with no gene match: 11. CDR3 nucleotide sequence: TGTGCCAGCAGGTCCCCGGGACAGCCTTATGAAGCTTTCTTT. It codes for CASRSPGQPYEAFF.

The V gene is TRBV3-1 (or the pseudogene TRBV3-2), the J gene TRBJ1-1, with D perhaps TRBD1 (5 bases). CDR3 length equals 14 residues. Trimming removed 4 bases at V and 6 bases at J, with 15 bases between. CDR1 is LGHDT and CDR2 is YNNKEL in the germline V gene (reference sequence). The chain's CDR3 is CASSREGLAAEAFF. The CDR3 DNA reads as TGTGCCAGCAGCCGCGAGGGGCTAGCGGCTGAAGCTTTCTTT.